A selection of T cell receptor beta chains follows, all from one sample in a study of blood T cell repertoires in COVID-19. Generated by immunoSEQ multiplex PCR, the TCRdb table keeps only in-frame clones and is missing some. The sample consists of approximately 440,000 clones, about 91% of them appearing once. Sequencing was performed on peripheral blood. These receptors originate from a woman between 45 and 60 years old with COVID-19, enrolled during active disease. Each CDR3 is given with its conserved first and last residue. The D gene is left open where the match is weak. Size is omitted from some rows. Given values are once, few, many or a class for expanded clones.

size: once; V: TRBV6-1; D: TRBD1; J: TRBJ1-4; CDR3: CASSDYRGSSNEKLFF; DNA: TGTGCCAGCAGTGATTACAGGGGGTCATCTAATGAAAAACTGTTTTTT
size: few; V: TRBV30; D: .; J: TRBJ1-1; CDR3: CAWSLTAPEAFF; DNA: TGTGCCTGGAGCCTTACTGCACCTGAAGCTTTCTTT
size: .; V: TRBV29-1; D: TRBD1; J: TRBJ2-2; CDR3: CSVAPHQGARNTGELFF; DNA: TGCAGCGTTGCCCCACACCAGGGGGCGAGGAACACCGGGGAGCTGTTTTTT
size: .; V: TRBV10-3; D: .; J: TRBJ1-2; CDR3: CAISARGGNYGYTF; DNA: TGTGCCATCAGTGCGCGGGGGGGGAACTATGGCTACACCTTC
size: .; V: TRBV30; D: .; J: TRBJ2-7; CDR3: CAWAQGLGNEQYF; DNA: TGTGCCTGGGCCCAGGGGTTAGGGAACGAGCAGTACTTC
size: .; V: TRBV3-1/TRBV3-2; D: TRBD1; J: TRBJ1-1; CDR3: CASSRSPTGATEAFF; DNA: TGTGCCAGCAGCCGATCCCCTACAGGGGCAACTGAAGCTTTCTTT
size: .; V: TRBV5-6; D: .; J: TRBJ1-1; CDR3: CASSGQMNTEAFF; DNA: TGTGCCAGCTCCGGACAGATGAACACTGAAGCTTTCTTT
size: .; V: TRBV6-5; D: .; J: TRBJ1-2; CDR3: CASYYPNSVYGYTF; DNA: TGTGCCAGCTATTATCCCAACTCTGTCTATGGCTACACCTTC
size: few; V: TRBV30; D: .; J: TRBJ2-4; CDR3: CAWSDAGGFIQYF; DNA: TGTGCCTGGAGCGACGCTGGAGGTTTCATTCAGTACTTC
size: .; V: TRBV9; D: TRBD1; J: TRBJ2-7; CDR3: CASSQQGANYYEQYF; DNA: TGTGCCAGCAGCCAACAGGGGGCGAACTACTACGAGCAGTACTTC
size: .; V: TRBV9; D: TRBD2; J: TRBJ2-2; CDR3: CASSSSGGTRGELFF; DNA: TGTGCCAGCAGTTCTAGCGGGGGGACCCGCGGGGAGCTGTTTTTT
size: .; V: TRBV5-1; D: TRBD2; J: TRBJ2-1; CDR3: CASRISGNSYNEQFF; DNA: TGCGCCAGCAGGATTAGCGGGAACTCCTACAATGAGCAGTTCTTC
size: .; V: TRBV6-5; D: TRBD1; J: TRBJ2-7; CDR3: CASPGTAYEQYF; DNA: TGTGCCAGCCCCGGGACAGCCTACGAGCAGTACTTC
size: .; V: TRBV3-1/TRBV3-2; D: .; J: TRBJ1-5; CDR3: CASSQDVGGQPQHF; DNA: TGTGCCAGCAGCCAAGATGTCGGCGGTCAGCCCCAGCATTTT
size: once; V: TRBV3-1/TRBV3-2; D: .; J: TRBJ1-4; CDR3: CASSQVPGQGEKLFF; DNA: TGTGCCAGCAGCCAAGTGCCAGGCCAGGGGGAAAAACTGTTTTTT
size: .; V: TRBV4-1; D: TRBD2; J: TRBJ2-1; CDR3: CASSQGLATAYNEQFF; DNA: TGCGCCAGCAGCCAAGGACTAGCGACAGCCTACAATGAGCAGTTCTTC
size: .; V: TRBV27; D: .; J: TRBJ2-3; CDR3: CASSRTLGSSGNTQYF; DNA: TGTGCCAGCAGCCGCACCCTCGGGTCTTCCGGAAATACGCAGTATTTT
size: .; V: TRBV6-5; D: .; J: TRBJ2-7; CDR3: CASSYGGSLYEQYF; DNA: TGTGCCAGCTCATACGGAGGGTCCCTTTACGAGCAGTACTTC
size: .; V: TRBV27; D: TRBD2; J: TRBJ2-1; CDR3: CASSLISGGPYNEQFF; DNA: TGTGCCAGCAGTTTGATTAGCGGGGGGCCATACAATGAGCAGTTCTTC
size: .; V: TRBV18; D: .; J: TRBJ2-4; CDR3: CASGLSAKNIQYF; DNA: TGTGCCAGCGGACTGTCGGCCAAAAACATTCAGTACTTC
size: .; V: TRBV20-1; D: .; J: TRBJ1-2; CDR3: CSASRGSGYTF; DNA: TGCAGTGCTAGTAGGGGGAGTGGCTACACCTTC
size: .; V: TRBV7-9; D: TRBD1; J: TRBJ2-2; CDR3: CASSTPRQGPGELFF; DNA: TGTGCCAGCAGCACCCCAAGACAGGGACCCGGGGAGCTGTTTTTT
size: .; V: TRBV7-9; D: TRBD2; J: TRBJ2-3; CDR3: CASVSRLAGGPDTQYF; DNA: TGTGCCAGCGTTTCTAGACTAGCGGGGGGGCCAGATACGCAGTATTTT
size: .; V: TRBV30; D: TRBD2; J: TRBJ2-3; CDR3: CAWAAGGRTDTQYF; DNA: TGTGCCTGGGCCGCGGGGGGACGCACAGATACGCAGTATTTT
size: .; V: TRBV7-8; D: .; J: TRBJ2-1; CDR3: CASSLAGGARGEQFF; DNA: TGTGCCAGCAGCTTAGCAGGGGGGGCCAGAGGTGAGCAGTTCTTC
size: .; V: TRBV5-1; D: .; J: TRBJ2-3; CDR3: CASSSGRVFTQYF; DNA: TGCGCCAGCAGCTCGGGGAGAGTTTTTACGCAGTATTTT
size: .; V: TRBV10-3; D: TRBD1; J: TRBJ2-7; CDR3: CAITDRGLNEQYF; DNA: TGTGCCATCACGGACAGGGGGCTCAACGAGCAGTACTTC
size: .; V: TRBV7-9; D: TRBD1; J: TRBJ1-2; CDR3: CASSFLGQGEGYTF; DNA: TGTGCCAGCAGCTTCTTAGGACAGGGTGAGGGCTACACCTTC
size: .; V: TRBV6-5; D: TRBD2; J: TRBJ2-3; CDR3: CASSSGGATDTQYF; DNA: TGTGCCAGCAGTAGCGGGGGGGCGACAGATACGCAGTATTTT
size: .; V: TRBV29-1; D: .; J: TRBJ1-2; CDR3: CSVVTGYGYTF; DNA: TGCAGCGTCGTGACAGGCTATGGCTACACCTTC
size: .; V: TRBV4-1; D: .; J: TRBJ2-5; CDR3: CASSPTEGTRVTQYF; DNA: TGCGCCAGCAGCCCTACCGAGGGAACAAGAGTGACCCAGTACTTC
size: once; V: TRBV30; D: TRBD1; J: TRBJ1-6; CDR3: CAWSKGQYGSPLHF; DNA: TGTGCCTGGAGTAAGGGACAGTACGGTTCACCCCTCCACTTT
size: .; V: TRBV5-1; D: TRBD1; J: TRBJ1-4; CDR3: CASSKDRGEDEKLFF; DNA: TGCGCCAGCAGCAAGGACAGGGGGGAGGATGAAAAACTGTTTTTT
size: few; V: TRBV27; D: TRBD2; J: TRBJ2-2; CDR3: CASIFSGAANTGELFF; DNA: TGTGCCAGCATTTTTAGCGGGGCGGCGAACACCGGGGAGCTGTTTTTT
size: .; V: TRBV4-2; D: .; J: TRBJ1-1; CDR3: CASSPHRAENTEAFF; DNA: TGTGCCAGCAGCCCACACAGGGCTGAGAACACTGAAGCTTTCTTT
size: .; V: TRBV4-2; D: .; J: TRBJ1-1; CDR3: CASSQDSMVGGDDTEAFF; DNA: TGTGCCAGCAGCCAAGATAGTATGGTCGGGGGGGACGACACTGAAGCTTTCTTT
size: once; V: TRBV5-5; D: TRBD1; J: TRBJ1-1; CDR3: CASSLELGQGNTEAFF; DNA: TGTGCCAGCAGCTTGGAGCTGGGACAGGGAAACACTGAAGCTTTCTTT
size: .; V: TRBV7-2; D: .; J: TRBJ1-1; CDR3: CASSFAERTEAFF; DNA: TGTGCCAGCAGCTTCGCTGAGAGGACTGAAGCTTTCTTT
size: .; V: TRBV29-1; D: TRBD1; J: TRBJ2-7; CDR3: CSVTGTGGHEQYF; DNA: TGCAGCGTGACCGGGACAGGGGGACACGAGCAGTACTTC
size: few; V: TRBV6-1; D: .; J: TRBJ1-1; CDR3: CASTKGYTEAFF; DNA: TGTGCCAGCACTAAGGGGTACACTGAAGCTTTCTTT
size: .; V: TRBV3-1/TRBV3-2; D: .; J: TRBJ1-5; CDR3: CASSQRDQPQHF; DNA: TGTGCCAGCAGCCAACGGGATCAGCCCCAGCATTTT
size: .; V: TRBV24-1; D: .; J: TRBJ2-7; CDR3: CATSDSLTGSQVEQYF; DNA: TGTGCCACCAGTGATTCCCTCACAGGGAGTCAGGTCGAGCAGTACTTC
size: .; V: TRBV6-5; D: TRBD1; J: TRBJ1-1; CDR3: CASRPGGGYTEAFF; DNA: TGTGCCAGCAGACCGGGAGGGGGCTACACTGAAGCTTTCTTT
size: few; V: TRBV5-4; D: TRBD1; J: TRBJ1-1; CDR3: CASSSGQLNTEAFF; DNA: TGTGCCAGCAGCTCGGGACAGTTGAACACTGAAGCTTTCTTT
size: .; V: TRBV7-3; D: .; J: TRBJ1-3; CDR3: CASSLGGPNSGNTIYF; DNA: TGTGCCAGCAGCCTAGGGGGACCGAACTCTGGAAACACCATATATTTT
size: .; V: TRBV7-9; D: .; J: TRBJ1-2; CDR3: CASSLARTAIRHYGYTF; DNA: TGTGCCAGCAGCTTAGCGCGGACAGCGATTCGTCACTATGGCTACACCTTC
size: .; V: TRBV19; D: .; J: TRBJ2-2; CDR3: CASKSRANTGELFF; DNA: TGTGCCAGTAAGAGCAGGGCGAACACCGGGGAGCTGTTTTTT
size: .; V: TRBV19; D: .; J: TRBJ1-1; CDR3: CASSNRRGNTEAFF; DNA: TGTGCCAGTAGTAACCGAAGGGGGAACACTGAAGCTTTCTTT
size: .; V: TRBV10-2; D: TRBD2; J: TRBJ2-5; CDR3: CASMLAGEGETQYF; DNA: TGCGCCAGCATGTTAGCGGGGGAAGGAGAGACCCAGTACTTC
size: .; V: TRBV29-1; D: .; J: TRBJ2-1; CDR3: CSALASPNRGLSYNEQFF; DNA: TGCAGCGCCCTCGCCTCACCTAACAGGGGACTCTCCTACAATGAGCAGTTCTTC
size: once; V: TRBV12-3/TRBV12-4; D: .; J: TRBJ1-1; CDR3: CASSARVTEAFF; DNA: TGTGCCAGCAGTGCCAGGGTCACTGAAGCTTTCTTT
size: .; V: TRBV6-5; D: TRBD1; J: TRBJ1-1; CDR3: CASSKDRTANTEAFF; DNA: TGTGCCAGCAGTAAGGACAGGACTGCGAACACTGAAGCTTTCTTT